The 21 T cell receptor beta chains given below trace back to one sample, sequenced in a study of vaccination effects on CD4 cells after COVID-19. Sequencing was performed with immunoSEQ multiplex PCR; in TCRdb, only in-frame clones are kept and a portion is missing. The table has around 59,000 clones, 78% seen once; the top ten hold roughly 2%. ViraFEST expansion of antigen-specific CD4+ T cells with viral peptide pools preceded sequencing. Following a 10-day culture, CD4+ T cells were purified. As their vaccination, participants received two doses of either BNT162b2 or mRNA-1273. These receptors lack a known antigen. The sequences come from CD4+ T cells from PBMCs cultured with HCoV-OC43 spike peptides, collected after COVID-19 vaccination. Regarding subset: HCoV-OC43 spike overlapping peptide pool stimulation. These TCRs come from a human donor who received a COVID-19 vaccine.

This chain links TRBV19 with TRBJ2-3; no firm D call. Germline lookup yields CDR1 LNHDA and CDR2 SQIVND (reference sequence). CDR3 length equals 14 residues. V lost 1 base and J 3 bases, leaving 8 bases between the germline ends. This CDR3 reads CASSIGTVTDTQYF. The CDR3 nucleotides read TGTGCCAGTAGTATAGGGACGGTAACAGATACGCAGTATTTT.

The chain combines TRBV18 with TRBJ1-1, with D maybe TRBD1 (6 bases). This CDR3 spans 16 amino acids. CDR1 and CDR2 from the germline V gene are KGHSH and LQKENI. Trimming pared 4 bases from V and 2 bases from J, leaving 17 bases between. CDR3 region: CASSLLDGGRNTEAFF. In nucleotides, the CDR3 is TGTGCCAGCTCACTTCTGGACGGGGGCCGAAACACTGAAGCTTTCTTT.

The chain joins TRBV5-8 to TRBJ2-7; D gene unclear. Germline V lookup: CDR1 SGHTS, CDR2 YDEGEE. V was clipped by 3 bases and J by 4 bases, with 5 bases between them. The CDR3 sequence is 11 residues long. CDR3 bases: TGTGCCAGCAGCTACCGATACGAGCAGTACGTC. As protein: CASSYRYEQYV.

The chain recombines TRBV5-1 with TRBJ2-5; 7 positions match TRBD1. This CDR3 is built from 14 residues. Unmatched junction bases numbered 4, after V lost 5 bases and J lost 0 bases. In germline, CDR1 is SGHRS, CDR2 YFSETQ. The CDR3 nucleotides are TGCGCCAGCAGTCCACAGGGGTACCAAGAGACCCAGTACTTC. Protein: CASSPQGYQETQYF. Using reference TRBV5-1 and TRBJ2-5 for the parts outside the CDR3, the full variable domain is KAGVTQTPRYLIKTRGQQVTLSCSPISGHRSVSWYQQTPGQGLQFLFEYFSETQRNKGNFPGRFSGRQFSNSRSEMNVSTLELGDSALYLCASSPQGYQETQYFGPGTRLLVL.

This chain uses TRBV5-8 with TRBJ1-1; the match to TRBD1 covers 7 bases. The CDR3 is made up of 15 amino acids. J lost 4 bases, V lost 7 bases, and 13 bases had no gene match. The germline gives CDR1 SGHTS, CDR2 YDEGEE. CDR3 residues: CASPSGGGESTEAFF. Written as DNA, the CDR3 is TGTGCCAGCCCCTCCGGAGGGGGCGAAAGCACTGAAGCTTTCTTT.

The genes are TRBV6-1 and TRBJ1-6, with 12 positions matching TRBD1. CDR1 and CDR2 (germline): MNHNS, SASEGT. This CDR3 is 17 amino acids long. V trimming: 0 bases; J trimming: 10 bases; junction bases outside the gene matches: 7. Here the CDR3 DNA reads TGTGCCAGCAGTGAAGCACCGGGACAGGGGGCCGAGTCACCCCTCCACTTT. It yields the protein CASSEAPGQGAESPLHF.

This clone occurred once. The chain joins TRBV11-2 to TRBJ1-2; 7 nucleotides line up with TRBD1. The J segment lost 4 bases and the V segment lost 4 bases, leaving 9 bases of the junction unmatched. This CDR3 region has 15 residues. Germline loops: CDR1 SGHAT, CDR2 FQNNGV. CDR3 residues: CASSSDREVVYGYTF. The DNA of the CDR3 is TGTGCCAGCAGCTCTGACAGGGAGGTCGTCTATGGCTACACCTTC.

This clone was counted a single time. The genes are TRBV6-4 and TRBJ2-3; maybe TRBD2 (5 bases). V was trimmed by 6 bases and J by 0 bases, leaving 13 bases between them. This CDR3 contains 15 residues. Germline CDR1 MRHNA, CDR2 SNTAGT. The CDR3 nucleotides are TGTGCCAGCAGGGATAGAGGGTTTAGCACAGATACGCAGTATTTT. Translation gives CASRDRGFSTDTQYF.

A single count supports this clone. The V and J genes are TRBV9 and TRBJ1-2; possibly TRBD1 for D (6 bases). The CDR3 contains 15 residues. V was cut by 0 bases and J by 8 bases, with 17 bases left in between. Germline loops: CDR1 SGDLS, CDR2 YYNGEE. The CDR3 loop reads CASSVDTGNRGGYTF. The CDR3 DNA reads TGTGCCAGCAGCGTAGATACAGGGAATCGGGGCGGCTACACCTTC.

This chain joins TRBV19 and TRBJ2-5, with 9 bases aligning to TRBD2. Trimming removed 2 bases from V and 2 bases from J; junction bases left unmatched: 0. This CDR3 contains 14 residues. Per germline, CDR1 LNHDA and CDR2 SQIVND (reference sequence). For the CDR3, the DNA is TGTGCCAGTAGTATAACTAGCGGGCAAGAGACCCAGTACTTC. This codes for CASSITSGQETQYF.

This clone was counted a few times. The CDR3 is CASSRGLNTEAFF. The CDR3 region has the DNA TGTGCCAGCAGCCGCGGACTTAACACTGAAGCTTTCTTT. The chain recombines TRBV14 with TRBJ1-1; D unresolved. This CDR3 spans 13 amino acids. V lost 4 bases to trimming and J lost 2 bases, with 8 bases between them. Per the germline V gene, CDR1 is SGHDN and CDR2 is FVKESK.

The chain recombines TRBV21-1 with TRBJ2-7; the table's D call TRBD2 went unverified against the DNA. TRBV21-1 is reported as a pseudogene. CDR3 length equals 13 residues. The CDR3 DNA reads as TGTGCCAGCAGCAGCCTAAGGAGGTGCGAGCAGTACGTC. Residues: CASSSLRRCEQYV.

The chain links TRBV2 to TRBJ1-3, with D maybe TRBD1 (6 bases). V lost 2 bases and J lost 7, with 12 bases in between. The V gene's germline CDR1 is SNHLY and CDR2 FYNNEI. CDR3 length equals 14 residues. The CDR3 loop reads CASSETGTENTIYF. The CDR3 region has the DNA TGTGCCAGCAGTGAAACAGGGACTGAGAACACCATATATTTT.

The V call is TRBV2, the J call TRBJ1-2, with TRBD1 matching 7 bases. Germline trimming cut 4 bases from V and 6 bases from J; bases unmatched to any gene: 11. The germline CDR1 and CDR2 sequences are SNHLY and FYNNEI. The CDR3 sequence is 15 residues long. The CDR3 nucleotides are TGTGCCAGCAGTGGTGCGAGGGGGCCGTCGAATGGCTACACCTTC. Its translation: CASSGARGPSNGYTF.

The CDR3 reads CASSQGVQSTIQGYTF. CDR3 nucleotides: TGCGCCAGCAGCCAAGGGGTACAATCCACGATCCAGGGCTACACCTTC. This chain links TRBV4-3 with TRBJ1-2; the D is unclear. Germline CDR1 LGHNA, CDR2 YSLEER. This CDR3 region has 16 residues. The germline V and J ends were trimmed by 1 base and 8 bases, with 20 bases remaining between them.

A single count supports this clone. V and J are TRBV2 and TRBJ2-5; D is perhaps TRBD1 or TRBD2 (5 bases each). The V end was cut by 6 bases, the J end by 5 bases, with 13 bases between. Germline loops: CDR1 SNHLY, CDR2 FYNNEI. The CDR3 sequence is 13 residues long. The CDR3 DNA reads TGTGCCAGCAGCCCGTGGGGGTTTGAGACCCAGTACTTC. It is translated as CASSPWGFETQYF.

The chain combines TRBV5-1 with TRBJ2-1; possibly TRBD1 for D (5 bases). This CDR3 spans 15 amino acids. V shed 0 bases and J shed 7 bases, with 14 bases lying between them. Looked up from germline, CDR1 is SGHRS and CDR2 is YFSETQ. The CDR3 bases are TGCGCCAGCAGCTTGGCAGGGCCCTTTTTGAATGAGCAGTTCTTC. Its translation: CASSLAGPFLNEQFF.

This clone was recorded a few times. This sequence joins TRBV19 and TRBJ1-4; TRBD1 might be the D (5 bases). Trimming pared 7 bases from V and 7 bases from J, leaving 19 bases between. The CDR3 contains 15 residues. The germline V gene encodes CDR1 LNHDA and CDR2 SQIVND (reference sequence). Written as DNA, the CDR3 is TGTGCCAGTAATCTCGACAGCCAACTAGGTGAAAAACTGTTTTTT. Its protein product is CASNLDSQLGEKLFF.

The chain is built from TRBV18 and TRBJ2-1; 7 nucleotides line up with TRBD1. The CDR3 runs 17 residues. V was pared by 0 bases and J by 0 bases, with 5 bases of the junction left unmatched. Per germline, CDR1 KGHSH and CDR2 LQKENI. DNA for the CDR3: TGTGCCAGCTCACCACCTTCCGGGACAGCCTCCTACAATGAGCAGTTCTTC. Translating gives CASSPPSGTASYNEQFF. Supplemented by reference TRBV18 and TRBJ2-1, the full variable domain reads NAGVMQNPRHLVRRRGQEARLRCSPMKGHSHVYWYRQLPEEGLKFMVYLQKENIIDESGMPKERFSAEFPKEGPSILRIQQVVRGDSAAYFCASSPPSGTASYNEQFFGPGTRLTVL.

The chain carries TRBV24-1 and TRBJ2-5; tentative D call: TRBD1 (6 bases). Germline values: CDR1 KGHDR, CDR2 SFDVKD. This CDR3 region has 15 residues. Trimming took 2 bases from V and 5 from J, leaving 14 bases between them. The CDR3 sequence is CATSDSQGFGETQYF. In DNA form, the CDR3 reads TGTGCCACCAGTGATTCGCAGGGGTTTGGGGAGACCCAGTACTTC.

The chain uses TRBV6-5 and TRBJ1-2; a weak D match, TRBD1 (5 bases). V gave up 2 bases and J gave up 1 base, with 8 bases separating them. CDR1 MNHEY and CDR2 SVGAGI come from the germline V gene. The CDR3 runs to 14 residues. The CDR3: CASSYGAINYGYTF. The CDR3 DNA sequence: TGTGCCAGCAGTTACGGGGCAATTAACTATGGCTACACCTTC.